This is a list of T cell receptor beta chains from one sample in a study of beta chain features in type 1 diabetes. Some clones are missing from TCRdb's copy, which holds only in-frame ones; the method was immunoSEQ multiplex PCR. Of about 360,000 clones listed, roughly 12% were seen once; the top ten hold 0.015% to 0.02%. Sequenced: naive CD4+ T cells from blood. The receptor source for this set is a man aged 18 to 29 in good health. The CDR3 runs from the conserved cysteine through the conserved F or W. The D gene is left open where the match is weak. Size tells how often a clone was seen (once, few, many) or the class of an expanded clone, and some rows leave it out.

d_gene: TRBD1
v_gene: TRBV29-1
abundance: .
j_gene: TRBJ2-7
CDR3aa: CSARSFPGQGNPYEQYF
CDR3nt: TGCAGCGCACGGTCCTTTCCGGGACAGGGAAACCCCTACGAGCAGTACTTC

d_gene: .
v_gene: TRBV7-2
abundance: .
j_gene: TRBJ1-1
CDR3aa: CASSLVRVPTFF
CDR3nt: TGTGCCAGCAGCTTAGTCCGGGTTCCAACTTTCTTT

d_gene: .
v_gene: TRBV5-8
abundance: .
j_gene: TRBJ2-6
CDR3aa: CASSPPQLGPRGLSANVLTF
CDR3nt: TGTGCCAGCAGCCCTCCGCAACTGGGGCCCCGTGGGTTGTCGGCCAACGTCCTGACTTTC

d_gene: .
v_gene: TRBV7-9
abundance: .
j_gene: TRBJ1-3
CDR3aa: CASSHASRFTIYF
CDR3nt: TGTGCCAGCAGCCACGCTTCGAGGTTCACCATATATTTT

d_gene: .
v_gene: TRBV6-6
abundance: few
j_gene: TRBJ2-5
CDR3aa: CASSPQGRETQYF
CDR3nt: TGTGCCAGCAGTCCACAGGGAAGAGAGACCCAGTACTTC

d_gene: TRBD1
v_gene: TRBV5-1
abundance: .
j_gene: TRBJ2-1
CDR3aa: CASSFGTEFNEQFF
CDR3nt: TGCGCCAGCAGCTTCGGGACAGAGTTCAATGAGCAGTTCTTC

d_gene: TRBD2
v_gene: TRBV11-2
abundance: .
j_gene: TRBJ2-3
CDR3aa: CASSQQLAGGRDTQYF
CDR3nt: TGTGCCAGCAGCCAACAACTAGCGGGGGGCCGAGATACGCAGTATTTT

d_gene: .
v_gene: TRBV6-5
abundance: .
j_gene: TRBJ2-7
CDR3aa: CASSYSRSPRGYEQYF
CDR3nt: TGTGCCAGCAGTTACTCGAGGTCCCCGCGAGGGTACGAGCAGTACTTC

d_gene: TRBD1
v_gene: TRBV28
abundance: .
j_gene: TRBJ1-2
CDR3aa: CASRLGQLYGYTF
CDR3nt: TGTGCCAGCAGACTGGGACAGCTCTATGGCTACACCTTC

d_gene: TRBD2
v_gene: TRBV28
abundance: few
j_gene: TRBJ2-7
CDR3aa: CASRGGSYEQYF
CDR3nt: TGTGCCAGCAGGGGCGGGAGTTACGAGCAGTACTTC

d_gene: TRBD1
v_gene: TRBV7-2
abundance: few
j_gene: TRBJ2-1
CDR3aa: CASDRDRAYNEQFF
CDR3nt: TGTGCCAGCGACCGGGACAGGGCTTACAATGAGCAGTTCTTC

d_gene: TRBD1
v_gene: TRBV28
abundance: .
j_gene: TRBJ2-7
CDR3aa: CASSVPGQGAIEQYF
CDR3nt: TGTGCCAGCAGCGTCCCGGGACAGGGCGCTATAGAGCAGTACTTC

d_gene: TRBD1
v_gene: TRBV14
abundance: few
j_gene: TRBJ1-6
CDR3aa: CASSSLTGTPLHF
CDR3nt: TGTGCCAGCAGCTCCCTGACAGGGACACCCCTCCACTTT

d_gene: TRBD1
v_gene: TRBV18
abundance: few
j_gene: TRBJ1-2
CDR3aa: CASSSSRGQGYTF
CDR3nt: TGTGCCAGCTCATCTTCCAGGGGGCAAGGCTACACCTTC

d_gene: TRBD2
v_gene: TRBV10-3
abundance: .
j_gene: TRBJ2-1
CDR3aa: CAISDTASGGNEQFF
CDR3nt: TGTGCCATCAGTGACACGGCTAGCGGGGGCAATGAGCAGTTCTTC

d_gene: .
v_gene: TRBV10-3
abundance: .
j_gene: TRBJ1-1
CDR3aa: CAISEMAGFEAFF
CDR3nt: TGTGCCATCAGTGAGATGGCGGGGTTTGAAGCTTTCTTT

d_gene: .
v_gene: TRBV7-9
abundance: few
j_gene: TRBJ2-7
CDR3aa: CASSFGTVAYEQYF
CDR3nt: TGTGCCAGCAGCTTCGGTACGGTGGCCTACGAGCAGTACTTC

d_gene: TRBD2
v_gene: TRBV7-3
abundance: .
j_gene: TRBJ2-7
CDR3aa: CASSKEAGLSYEQYF
CDR3nt: TGTGCCAGCAGCAAGGAAGCGGGGTTATCCTACGAGCAGTACTTC

d_gene: .
v_gene: TRBV7-7
abundance: .
j_gene: TRBJ2-1
CDR3aa: CASSLGGPYNEQFF
CDR3nt: TGTGCTAGCAGCTTAGGTGGGCCTTACAATGAGCAGTTCTTC

d_gene: .
v_gene: TRBV30
abundance: few
j_gene: TRBJ1-1
CDR3aa: CAWSPTLLTEAFF
CDR3nt: TGTGCCTGGAGTCCAACCCTATTGACTGAAGCTTTCTTT

d_gene: TRBD2
v_gene: TRBV16
abundance: .
j_gene: TRBJ2-3
CDR3aa: CASSHLLAGLGADTQYF
CDR3nt: TGTGCCAGCAGCCACTTACTAGCAGGACTAGGAGCAGATACGCAGTATTTT

d_gene: .
v_gene: TRBV18
abundance: .
j_gene: TRBJ1-2
CDR3aa: CASSLGTGSVYNYGYTF
CDR3nt: TGTGCCAGCTCACTAGGCACAGGGTCAGTTTATAACTATGGCTACACCTTC

d_gene: .
v_gene: TRBV27
abundance: .
j_gene: TRBJ2-7
CDR3aa: CASSSTGGSYEQYF
CDR3nt: TGTGCCAGCAGTTCCACTGGCGGCTCCTACGAGCAGTACTTC

d_gene: .
v_gene: TRBV28
abundance: few
j_gene: TRBJ1-5
CDR3aa: CASRTTRMGPQHF
CDR3nt: TGTGCCAGCAGGACGACTCGTATGGGGCCCCAGCATTTT

d_gene: TRBD1
v_gene: TRBV9
abundance: .
j_gene: TRBJ1-3
CDR3aa: CASSSPGGRSGNTIYF
CDR3nt: TGTGCCAGCAGCTCCCCAGGGGGACGATCGGGAAACACCATATATTTT

d_gene: TRBD1
v_gene: TRBV29-1
abundance: few
j_gene: TRBJ2-5
CDR3aa: CSARTGRSETQYF
CDR3nt: TGCAGCGCCAGGACAGGGAGGTCGGAGACCCAGTACTTC

d_gene: .
v_gene: TRBV11-2
abundance: .
j_gene: TRBJ1-6
CDR3aa: CASSFQGYNSPLHF
CDR3nt: TGTGCCAGCAGCTTCCAGGGTTATAATTCACCCCTCCACTTT

d_gene: TRBD1
v_gene: TRBV18
abundance: once
j_gene: TRBJ2-2
CDR3aa: CASSGGQHTGELFF
CDR3nt: TGTGCCAGCTCAGGGGGACAGCACACCGGGGAGCTGTTTTTT

d_gene: .
v_gene: TRBV6-5
abundance: .
j_gene: TRBJ2-3
CDR3aa: CASTYGGTDTQYF
CDR3nt: TGTGCCAGCACCTACGGGGGCACAGATACGCAGTATTTT

d_gene: .
v_gene: TRBV7-8
abundance: .
j_gene: TRBJ1-5
CDR3aa: CASSLFIRQGGQPQHF
CDR3nt: TGTGCCAGCAGCTTATTCATTCGGCAGGGCGGTCAGCCCCAGCATTTT

d_gene: TRBD1
v_gene: TRBV4-2
abundance: few
j_gene: TRBJ1-5
CDR3aa: CASSQDRGGAGQPQHF
CDR3nt: TGTGCCAGCAGCCAAGATAGAGGGGGCGCAGGGCAGCCCCAGCATTTT

d_gene: TRBD1
v_gene: TRBV10-3
abundance: .
j_gene: TRBJ1-2
CDR3aa: CATVDRENYGYTF
CDR3nt: TGTGCCACCGTGGACAGGGAAAACTATGGCTACACCTTC

d_gene: .
v_gene: TRBV4-3
abundance: .
j_gene: TRBJ1-3
CDR3aa: CASRPQGGGNTIYF
CDR3nt: TGCGCCAGCCGGCCGCAGGGAGGCGGAAACACCATATATTTT

d_gene: TRBD1
v_gene: TRBV11-3
abundance: few
j_gene: TRBJ1-1
CDR3aa: CASSPAGTVPTEAFF
CDR3nt: TGTGCCAGCAGCCCGGCCGGGACAGTGCCCACTGAAGCTTTCTTT

d_gene: TRBD2
v_gene: TRBV9
abundance: .
j_gene: TRBJ2-5
CDR3aa: CASSLSGGKAETQYF
CDR3nt: TGTGCCAGCAGCCTCAGCGGGGGGAAAGCAGAGACCCAGTACTTC

d_gene: TRBD2
v_gene: TRBV19
abundance: .
j_gene: TRBJ2-7
CDR3aa: CASSIAEAGAREQYF
CDR3nt: TGTGCCAGTAGTATAGCAGAAGCGGGAGCGAGGGAGCAGTACTTC

d_gene: .
v_gene: TRBV20-1
abundance: few
j_gene: TRBJ2-5
CDR3aa: CSAAGGDSQYF
CDR3nt: TGCAGTGCGGCGGGCGGGGACTCCCAGTACTTC

d_gene: TRBD2
v_gene: TRBV6-5
abundance: .
j_gene: TRBJ2-5
CDR3aa: CASSGTSAIQETQYF
CDR3nt: TGTGCCAGCAGTGGGACTAGCGCCATACAAGAGACCCAGTACTTC